The 32 T cell receptor beta chains given below trace back to one sample, sequenced in a study of T-cell reconstitution after alpha-beta-depleted transplantation in children. Using unique molecular identifiers, the investigators prepared the TCRbeta library. TCRdb reprocessed the PCR reads with MiXCR, giving one entry per CDR3 protein. The sample includes 700,000 to 850,000 distinct CDR3 sequences, under 20% seen only once; the top ten take around 5.3%. This sample comprised PBMCs, mostly from graft donor cells, obtained 360 days after TCRalphabeta/CD19-depleted stem cell transplant. The receptors derive from a male patient between 5 and 17 years old who had a stem cell transplant for acute lymphoblastic leukemia, so the T cells may come from the graft donor.

This clonotype showed up just a few times. CDR3 region: CASSLNRGLSIQYF. CDR3 bases: TGTGCCAGCAGTTTAAACAGGGGGCTTAGCATTCAGTACTTC. V gene TRBV12-3 or TRBV12-4 combines with J gene TRBJ2-4; TRBD1 matches at 9 bases. Trimming at V came to 2 bases and at J to 9 bases, leaving 5 bases not matched to a gene. The CDR3 is 14 amino acids.

This clonotype showed up just a few times. The CDR3 nucleotides are TGTGCCAGCAGCCGACTAGCCCGCCAAGAGACCCAGTACTTC. This translates into CASSRLARQETQYF. The V gene is TRBV6-1, the J gene TRBJ2-5, with TRBD2 matching 7 bases. The germline gives CDR1 MNHNS, CDR2 SASEGT. Germline trimming cut 6 bases from V and 1 base from J; bases unmatched to any gene: 5. The CDR3 runs 14 residues.

The sample holds many counts of this clonotype. V and J are TRBV5-1 and TRBJ2-1, with D possibly called TRBD1 or TRBD2 (5 bases each). The CDR3 spans 14 residues. CDR1 and CDR2 (germline): SGHRS, YFSETQ. The V end lost 7 bases, the J end lost 1 base, and 12 bases lay between the germline ends. In nucleotides, the CDR3 is TGCGCCAGCGCGACGGGACCGTCCTACAATGAGCAGTTCTTC. Translating it yields CASATGPSYNEQFF.

This clonotype was recorded a few times. An end of the junction does not agree with germline; a read error may underlie this. The chain employs TRBV12-3 or TRBV12-4 and TRBJ2-5; D remains ambiguous. The CDR3 has 12 amino acids. The CDR3 loop is CASSFNGAIILW. The CDR3 nucleotides are TGTGCCAGCAGTTTTAACGGAGCTATCATATTATGG.

V is TRBV7-9 and J is TRBJ2-3; TRBD1 agrees at 8 bases. Trimming removed 6 bases from V and 3 bases from J; junction bases left unmatched: 8. Germline CDR1 is SEHNR and CDR2 is FQNEAQ (reference sequence). This CDR3 is 15 amino acids long. The CDR3 protein is CASSYDRGGTDTQYF. CDR3 sequence (DNA): TGTGCCAGCAGTTACGACAGGGGTGGGACAGATACGCAGTATTTT.

The chain has TRBV2 and TRBJ1-2, with TRBD1 as a possible D gene (5 bases). The CDR3 sequence is 14 residues long. Per germline, CDR1 SNHLY and CDR2 FYNNEI. The V gene lost 2 bases and the J gene lost 6 bases, with 13 bases spanning the gap. The CDR3 is CASSEPTGDHGYTF. CDR3 DNA sequence: TGTGCCAGCAGTGAACCCACAGGAGACCATGGCTACACCTTC.

V is TRBV5-1 and J is TRBJ1-5; a possible D gene is TRBD1 (5 bases). V lost 0 bases to trimming and J lost 7 bases, with 14 bases between them. CDR3 size: 15 residues. Germline V gene sequence: CDR1 SGHRS, CDR2 YFSETQ. The CDR3 is CASSLGWGEGQPQHF. CDR3 DNA sequence: TGCGCCAGCAGCTTGGGATGGGGCGAGGGGCAGCCCCAGCATTTT.

This clonotype was found a few times. The rearrangement links TRBV12-3 or TRBV12-4 to TRBJ2-3, with D hard to call. Trimming left V 6 bases short and J 0 bases short, with 13 bases between. The CDR3 is 15 residues long. The CDR3, as DNA: TGTGCCAGCAGCCCAGGTTTAACTAGCACAGATACGCAGTATTTT. Translating gives CASSPGLTSTDTQYF.

This clonotype was counted only a few times. In DNA, the CDR3 is TGCAGCGTTGAATCCGCAGCCGTCTATGGCTACACCTTC. As protein: CSVESAAVYGYTF. This chain connects TRBV29-1 to TRBJ1-2; D is unclear. V was cut by 2 bases and J by 4 bases, with 11 bases left in between. The CDR3 runs to 13 residues. Germline CDR1 and CDR2: SQVTM and ANQGSEA.

The V gene is TRBV5-1, the J gene TRBJ2-5, with TRBD2 matching over 11 bases. Losses at the gene ends were 3 bases for V and 4 bases for J; bases not matched to a gene: 8. The V gene's germline CDR1 is SGHRS and CDR2 YFSETQ. This CDR3 contains 16 residues. The CDR3 spells CASSYYSGRAAETQYF. CDR3 coding DNA: TGCGCCAGCAGCTACTATAGCGGGAGGGCCGCAGAGACCCAGTACTTC.

V usage is TRBV7-2 and J usage is TRBJ2-3; D is perhaps TRBD2 (6 bases). The CDR3 contains 17 residues. CDR1 SGHTA and CDR2 FQGNSA come from the germline V gene. Trimming stripped 2 bases from V and 1 base from J, with 16 bases between. The CDR3 DNA follows: TGTGCCAGCAGCTTAACCCTGCCGGGACTGGGCACAGATACGCAGTATTTT. Its translation is CASSLTLPGLGTDTQYF.

This clonotype was seen many times. This CDR3 is CASSLNPGANVLTF. The CDR3 DNA reads TGTGCCAGCAGTCTCAACCCTGGGGCCAACGTCCTGACTTTC. The chain is built from TRBV27 and TRBJ2-6; D unclear. The CDR3 sequence is 14 residues long. V gave up 5 bases and J gave up 2 bases, with 7 bases separating them. Germline CDR1 and CDR2: MNHEY and SMNVEV (reference sequence).

The genes are TRBV2 and TRBJ2-2; the D is unclear. With 3 bases removed from V and 6 bases from J, the gap between germline ends came to 14 bases. Germline loops: CDR1 SNHLY, CDR2 FYNNEI. The CDR3 is 15 amino acids. This chain's CDR3 is CASSDGLVWAGELFF. The CDR3 DNA reads TGTGCCAGCAGTGATGGTCTGGTTTGGGCCGGGGAGCTGTTTTTT.

The chain employs TRBV12-3 or TRBV12-4 and TRBJ2-2; D remains unclear. The CDR3 extends over 15 amino acids. V was shortened by 3 bases and J by 5 bases, with 13 bases between the two germline ends. The CDR3 here is CASSFIERWTGELFF. CDR3 nucleotides: TGTGCCAGCAGTTTTATAGAGAGGTGGACCGGGGAGCTGTTTTTT.

This clonotype was seen a handful of times. The chain has TRBV6-1 and TRBJ2-1; 13 bases agree with TRBD2. V shed 7 bases and J 9 bases; nucleotides not matched to a gene: 9. This CDR3 region has 15 residues. CDR1 and CDR2 (germline): MNHNS, SASEGT. In DNA, the CDR3 is TGTGCCAGCAAAATTACTAGCGGGAGGGCCCTTGAGCAGTTCTTC. This translates into CASKITSGRALEQFF.

This chain connects TRBV4-1 to TRBJ2-7; the D gene is possibly TRBD2 (6 bases). This CDR3 is 15 amino acids long. CDR1 MGHRA and CDR2 YSYEKL come from the germline V gene. Deletions cut 0 bases from V and 4 bases from J, with 13 bases between. CDR3 residues: CASSQDPTSLYEQYF. The CDR3, as DNA: TGCGCCAGCAGCCAAGATCCGACTAGTCTATACGAGCAGTACTTC.

The chain is built from TRBV27 and TRBJ2-7; 13 nucleotides agree with TRBD2. This CDR3 has 16 residues. V lost 4 bases to trimming and J lost 2 bases; unmatched junction nucleotides: 5. Germline V gives CDR1 MNHEY, CDR2 SMNVEV (reference sequence). The CDR3 region is CASSSGLAGRTYEQYF. CDR3 DNA sequence: TGTGCCAGCAGTTCGGGACTAGCGGGGAGGACCTACGAGCAGTACTTC.

This clonotype was observed a handful of times. The rearrangement joins TRBV20-1 to TRBJ2-4, with D uncertain. The germline V and J ends were trimmed by 2 bases and 7 bases, with 9 bases remaining between them. Germline V gives CDR1 DFQATT, CDR2 SNEGSKA (reference sequence). This CDR3 has 12 amino acids. The CDR3 reads CSARTDKNIQYF. DNA of the CDR3: TGCAGTGCTAGAACCGACAAGAACATTCAGTACTTC.

This clonotype was observed many times. The rearrangement uses TRBV2 and TRBJ2-1, with 8 bases lining up with TRBD2. The germline V gene has CDR1 SNHLY and CDR2 FYNNEI. The V segment lost 5 bases and the J segment 7 bases; nucleotides outside the gene matches: 4. The CDR3 contains 13 residues. Here the CDR3 DNA reads TGTGCCAGCAGTTCGGGGGGGAATAATGAGCAGTTCTTC. Translating it yields CASSSGGNNEQFF.

The chain couples TRBV3-1 to TRBJ2-7, with D uncertain. This CDR3 is built from 14 residues. Looked up from germline, CDR1 is LGHDT and CDR2 is YNNKEL (reference sequence). The ends were cut back, 0 bases at V and 2 bases at J, with 8 bases in the middle. Here the CDR3 DNA reads TGTGCCAGCAGCCAAGAGCATGGCCCCTACGAGCAGTACTTC. It yields the protein CASSQEHGPYEQYF.

The chain couples TRBV5-4 to TRBJ1-5; D remains unclear. Trimming stripped 4 bases from V and 3 bases from J, with 8 bases between. The CDR3 is 13 residues long. Looked up from germline, CDR1 is SGHNT and CDR2 is YYREEE (reference sequence). In DNA, the CDR3 is TGTGCCAGCAGCGGTGGCATCAATCAGCCCCAGCATTTT. It is translated as CASSGGINQPQHF.

This clonotype has only a few counts. This rearrangement joins TRBV18 to TRBJ2-5; tentatively, D is TRBD1 (5 bases). Germline V gene sequence: CDR1 KGHSH, CDR2 LQKENI. Trimming removed 6 bases at V and 5 bases at J, with 19 bases between. This CDR3 contains 15 residues. The CDR3 region is CASSPVMTPGETQYF. For the CDR3, the DNA is TGTGCCAGCTCTCCTGTAATGACACCAGGGGAGACCCAGTACTTC.

This clonotype turned up a few times. The chain joins TRBV3-1 to TRBJ2-1; TRBD2 matches 8 bases. The CDR3 has 14 residues. The V gene end was trimmed by 4 bases and the J gene end by 7 bases; junction bases not matched to a gene: 6. Germline V gives CDR1 LGHDT, CDR2 YNNKEL (reference sequence). The CDR3 sequence is CASSPLGGRNEQFF. The CDR3 bases are TGTGCCAGCAGCCCCCTGGGCGGGAGGAATGAGCAGTTCTTC.

The chain has TRBV19 and TRBJ2-3, with 8 bases lining up with TRBD2. Per the germline V gene, CDR1 is LNHDA and CDR2 is SQIVND (reference sequence). V lost 9 bases, J lost 0 bases, and 2 bases stayed unmatched. The CDR3 is 13 amino acids. CDR3 coding DNA: TGTGCCAGCGGACTAGCTAGCACAGATACGCAGTATTTT. It encodes CASGLASTDTQYF.

The chain carries TRBV29-1 and TRBJ1-1, with a possible D match to TRBD1 (6 bases). Trimming removed 7 bases at V and 0 bases at J, with 9 bases between. The CDR3 spans 12 residues. Germline V gene lookup returns CDR1 SQVTM and CDR2 ANQGSEA. The CDR3 region is CSGGTLNTEAFF. The CDR3 region has the DNA TGCAGCGGGGGGACATTGAACACTGAAGCTTTCTTT. Looking up the rest from reference TRBV29-1 and TRBJ1-1 gives the full variable domain: SAVISQKPSRDICQRGTSLTIQCQVDSQVTMMFWYRQQPGQSLTLIATANQGSEATYESGFVIDKFPISRPNLTFSTLTVSNMSPEDSSIYLCSGGTLNTEAFFGQGTRLTVV.

This sequence joins TRBV2 and TRBJ2-7; TRBD2 might be the D (5 bases). The CDR3 covers 14 residues. V was shortened by 7 bases and J by 0 bases, with 13 bases between the two germline ends. Looked up from germline, CDR1 is SNHLY and CDR2 is FYNNEI. Here the CDR3 DNA reads TGTGCCAGCACCCTAGGACTTCCCTCCTACGAGCAGTACTTC. Protein: CASTLGLPSYEQYF.

The genes are TRBV11-2 and TRBJ2-3; the D is unclear. V dropped 3 bases and J dropped 2 bases, with 15 bases sitting between them. The CDR3 totals 16 residues. The V gene's germline CDR1 is SGHAT and CDR2 FQNNGV. CDR3 bases: TGTGCCAGCAGCTTGGAGACGTGGGGATTCACAGATACGCAGTATTTT. Encoded protein: CASSLETWGFTDTQYF.

This clonotype was seen more than once but under ten times. The chain combines TRBV7-3 with TRBJ2-7; 11 nucleotides align to TRBD2. Trimming took 0 bases from V and 3 from J; bases not matched to a gene: 4. Germline CDR1 is SGHTA and CDR2 is FQGTGA. The CDR3 sequence is 16 residues long. The CDR3: CASSLTYTSGSYEQYF. DNA for the CDR3: TGTGCCAGCAGCTTAACGTATACTAGCGGGAGCTACGAGCAGTACTTC.

This chain connects TRBV7-8 to TRBJ2-3, with 7 bases identical to TRBD2. This CDR3 is built from 12 residues. The V gene end was trimmed by 5 bases and the J gene end by 11 bases; junction bases not matched to a gene: 7. The V gene's germline CDR1 is SGHVS and CDR2 FQNEAQ. Here the CDR3 DNA reads TGTGCCAGCAGCGCCGGGAGCGGGATGCAGTATTTT. As protein: CASSAGSGMQYF. The entire variable domain, with the rest obtained from reference TRBV7-8 and TRBJ2-3, is as follows: GAGVSQSPRYKVAKRGQDVALRCDPISGHVSLFWYQQALGQGPEFLTYFQNEAQLDKSGLPSDRFFAERPEGSVSTLKIQRTQQEDSAVYLCASSAGSGMQYFGPGTRLTVL.

This clonotype was detected a few times. The chain employs TRBV18 and TRBJ2-7; 14 nucleotides agree with TRBD2. There are 17 residues in the CDR3. J gave up 2 bases and V 2 bases, and 5 bases lay outside the gene matches. Germline CDR1 is KGHSH and CDR2 is LQKENI. CDR3 region: CASSPGTSGSRTYEQYF. The CDR3 coding sequence is TGTGCCAGCTCACCAGGGACTAGCGGGAGTAGGACCTACGAGCAGTACTTC.

This clonotype showed up just once. The chain has TRBV2 and TRBJ2-7; TRBD1 matches at 8 bases. V was clipped by 5 bases and J by 0 bases; unmatched bases: 9. Germline CDR1 and CDR2: SNHLY and FYNNEI. The length of the CDR3 is 16 residues. CDR3 region: CASSNRTGRNSYEQYF. The CDR3 bases are TGTGCCAGCAGTAACCGGACAGGGCGCAACTCCTACGAGCAGTACTTC.

CDR3: CASSPDRDGEHTQYF. For the CDR3, the DNA is TGCGCCAGCAGCCCGGACAGGGACGGTGAACATACGCAGTATTTT. The chain links TRBV5-1 to TRBJ2-3; 8 positions agree with TRBD1. V gave up 4 bases and J gave up 7 bases; unmatched junction bases: 11. The CDR3 has 15 amino acids. From germline, CDR1 is SGHRS and CDR2 YFSETQ.